This T cell receptor (beta chain) was observed in a study of blood T cell repertoires in COVID-19. Study information: The samples span acute and convalescent COVID-19 from the United States, Italy and Spain.

In the authors' methods: Amplification of reference gene primers provided the estimated nucleated cell counts. Generated by immunoSEQ multiplex PCR, the TCRdb table keeps only in-frame clones and is missing some. V and J calls and clone size come straight from that table; D and trimming were deduced from the DNA. Of 55,000 to 65,000 clones detected, 75% to 90% appear once; the ten largest clones hold roughly an eighth. This CDR3 has 12 amino acids. Trimming removed 3 bases from V and 13 bases from J, with 12 bases in between. The sample holds a few counts of this clone. This sequence was found in a woman in her sixties or seventies with active COVID-19. Specimen: peripheral blood. The chain recombines TRBV12-3 or TRBV12-4 with TRBJ2-2; D remains ambiguous. The CDR3 sequence: CASSFALPMLFF. CDR3 DNA: TGTGCCAGCAGTTTCGCCCTCCCTATGCTGTTTTTT.